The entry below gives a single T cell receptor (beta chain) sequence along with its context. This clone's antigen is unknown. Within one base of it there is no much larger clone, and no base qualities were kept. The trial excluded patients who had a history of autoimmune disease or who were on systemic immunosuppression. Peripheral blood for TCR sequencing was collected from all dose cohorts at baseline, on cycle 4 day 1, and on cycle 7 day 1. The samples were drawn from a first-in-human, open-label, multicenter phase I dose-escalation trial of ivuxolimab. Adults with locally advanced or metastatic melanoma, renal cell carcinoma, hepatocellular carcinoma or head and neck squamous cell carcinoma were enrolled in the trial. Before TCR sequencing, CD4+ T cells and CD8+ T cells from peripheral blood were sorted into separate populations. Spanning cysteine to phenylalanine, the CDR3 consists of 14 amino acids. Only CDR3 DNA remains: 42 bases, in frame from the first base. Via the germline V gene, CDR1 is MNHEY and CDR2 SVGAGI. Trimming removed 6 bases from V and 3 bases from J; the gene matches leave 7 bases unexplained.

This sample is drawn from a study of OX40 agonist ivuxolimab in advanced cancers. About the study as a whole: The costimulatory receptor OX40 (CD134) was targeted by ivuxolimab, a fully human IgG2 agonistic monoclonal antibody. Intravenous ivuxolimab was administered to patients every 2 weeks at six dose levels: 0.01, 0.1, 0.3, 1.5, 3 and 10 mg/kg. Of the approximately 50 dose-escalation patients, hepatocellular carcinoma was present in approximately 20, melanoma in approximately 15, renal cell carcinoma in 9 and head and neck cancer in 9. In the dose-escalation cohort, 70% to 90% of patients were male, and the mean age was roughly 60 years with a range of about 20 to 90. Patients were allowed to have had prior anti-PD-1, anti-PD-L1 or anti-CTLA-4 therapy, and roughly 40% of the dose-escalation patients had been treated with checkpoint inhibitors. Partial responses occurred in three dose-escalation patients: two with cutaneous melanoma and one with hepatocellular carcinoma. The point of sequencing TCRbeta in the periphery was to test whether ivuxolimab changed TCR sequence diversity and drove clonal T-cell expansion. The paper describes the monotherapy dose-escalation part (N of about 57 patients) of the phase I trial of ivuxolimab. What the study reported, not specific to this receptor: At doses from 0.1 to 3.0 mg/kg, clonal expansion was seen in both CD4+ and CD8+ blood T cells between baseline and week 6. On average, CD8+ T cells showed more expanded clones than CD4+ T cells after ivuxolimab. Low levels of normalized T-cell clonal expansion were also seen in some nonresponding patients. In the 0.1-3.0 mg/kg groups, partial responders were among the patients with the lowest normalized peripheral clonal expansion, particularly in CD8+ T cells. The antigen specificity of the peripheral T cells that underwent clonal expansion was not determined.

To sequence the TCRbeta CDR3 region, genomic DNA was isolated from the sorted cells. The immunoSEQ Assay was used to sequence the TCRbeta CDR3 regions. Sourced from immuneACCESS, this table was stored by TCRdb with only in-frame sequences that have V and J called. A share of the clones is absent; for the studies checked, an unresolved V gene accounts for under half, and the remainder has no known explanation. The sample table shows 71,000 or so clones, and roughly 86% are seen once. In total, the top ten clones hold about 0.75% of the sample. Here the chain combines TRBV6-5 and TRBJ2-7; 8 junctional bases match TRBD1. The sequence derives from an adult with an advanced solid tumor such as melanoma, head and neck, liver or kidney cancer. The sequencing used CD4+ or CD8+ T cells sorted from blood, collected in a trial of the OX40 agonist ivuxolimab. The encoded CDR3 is CASREGQEIYEQYF. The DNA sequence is TGTGCCAGCAGGGAGGGACAGGAAATCTACGAGCAGTACTTC.